This T cell receptor beta chain was captured in a study of human T cells and chemical hapten exposure. Background on the study: From small differences in pooled library volume came most of the variation in per-sample TCR yields.

A few counts support this clonotype. The sample's time point: pre-sensitization, week 0. Treatment given: therapeutic diphenylcyclopropenone sensitization with weekly scalp DPC. MiXCR was run by TCRdb on the RACE reads, yielding one entry per CDR3 protein. The sample yields more than 75,000 distinct CDR3 sequences, nearly 10% seen once. Germline V gene sequence: CDR1 SGHTA, CDR2 FQGNSA. There are 15 residues in the CDR3. J was trimmed by 4 bases and V by 5 bases; bases with no gene match: 9. Sequences were derived from whole blood, sampled in connection with sensitization to the hapten diphenylcyclopropenone (DPC). The TCR sequence derives from a woman between 35 and 50 years old with alopecia areata. Some clones in this sample may be carry-over from other donors' samples. The chain uses TRBV7-2 and TRBJ2-7; 9 bases map to TRBD1. In nucleotides, the CDR3 is TGTGCCAGCAGCCGAGCCGGGACAGGGCAGTACGAGCAGTACTTC. Protein: CASSRAGTGQYEQYF.